This T cell receptor beta chain was found in a study of glioma-infiltrating T cells (dated by TCRdb to between 2015 and 2016). With respect to the entire study: The study sequenced TCR alpha- and beta-chain repertoires from glioma tissue, from non-neoplastic brain tissue and from matched peripheral blood mononuclear cells. To gauge divergence between tissue and blood T-cell populations, every tissue-infiltrating repertoire was compared against the peripheral blood repertoire from the same patient. Three low-grade glioma patients, roughly 8 primary glioblastoma patients and three non-glioma patients contributing non-neoplastic brain tissue were included in the paired cohort. What the study reported, not specific to this receptor: Group comparisons were based on small numbers of patients: three non-neoplastic, three low-grade glioma and roughly eight glioblastoma patients. VJ-independent divergence between tissue and blood was below expectation in non-neoplastic patients but above expectation in all gliomas, especially low-grade gliomas. Very few CDR3 sequences were shared between tissue and blood, attributed to high CDR3 diversity and limited sampling.

This clonotype was counted many times. Its antigen is unknown. No base qualities exist here, and no much larger clone lies one base off it. The iRepertoire nested amplicon-rescue multiplex PCR (arm-PCR) platform was used to amplify TCR alpha and beta CDR3 regions from RNA. The input for one-step reverse transcription and amplification was about 100-400 ng of tissue mRNA or PBMC total RNA. Following bead purification, Illumina adapters were added by a secondary multiplex PCR, and the libraries were gel-purified between 200 and 400 bp. Internal 6-nucleotide barcodes were carried by the libraries and were used for demultiplexing. Libraries were sequenced on an Illumina MiSeq with 2x220 or 2x250 nucleotide paired-end reads. In the source study's methods: FLASH 1.2.11 was used to merge paired reads, and BWA-MEM then aligned the reads to the GRCh37 human genome before TRA and TRB reads were extracted. For V and J assignment, an IMGT-derived reference of cassette sequences and CDR3 motifs that included pseudogenes was used. Three-frame translation of reads was performed, and productive CDR3s were defined as those with a C...FGXG motif and no stop codons. Clonotypes were defined as unique combinations of V-J cassette pair and CDR3 amino acid sequence. Filtering of reads was based on Hamming distance, with the threshold set by the sequence error rate of each sample in mapped regions. TCRdb took the public reads, trimmed them with fastp at Q25, ran MiXCR for clone calling and kept in-frame beta chains. Rows are unified per CDR3 protein, each entry keeping the most common DNA and genes. TCRdb, not the authors, supplied the V and J calls. Across this sample there are about 190,000 distinct CDR3 sequences, with around 32% seen only once. Of the sample, 20% falls within the top ten clones.

Sequencing was carried out using glioma tissue, nonneoplastic brain tissue, or PBMCs (not recorded which). The sequence was collected from a human donor with low-grade glioma or glioblastoma, undergoing nonglioma brain surgery, or in good health (not recorded which).

The DNA sequence reads TGCAGTGCTAGAGATTACAAGGTTCGGGGAACTGAAGCTTTCTTT. The resulting protein is CSARDYKVRGTEAFF. The receptor chain draws on TRBV20-1 and TRBJ1-1, with the D gene not confidently named. Reading the germline V gene (reference sequence) gives CDR1 DFQATT and CDR2 SNEGSKA. V loses 0 bases, J loses 5 bases, and the germline ends lie 16 bases apart. From cysteine to phenylalanine, the CDR3 is 15 amino acids long. Here the CDR3 DNA is all that survives: 45 bases in frame from base 1.